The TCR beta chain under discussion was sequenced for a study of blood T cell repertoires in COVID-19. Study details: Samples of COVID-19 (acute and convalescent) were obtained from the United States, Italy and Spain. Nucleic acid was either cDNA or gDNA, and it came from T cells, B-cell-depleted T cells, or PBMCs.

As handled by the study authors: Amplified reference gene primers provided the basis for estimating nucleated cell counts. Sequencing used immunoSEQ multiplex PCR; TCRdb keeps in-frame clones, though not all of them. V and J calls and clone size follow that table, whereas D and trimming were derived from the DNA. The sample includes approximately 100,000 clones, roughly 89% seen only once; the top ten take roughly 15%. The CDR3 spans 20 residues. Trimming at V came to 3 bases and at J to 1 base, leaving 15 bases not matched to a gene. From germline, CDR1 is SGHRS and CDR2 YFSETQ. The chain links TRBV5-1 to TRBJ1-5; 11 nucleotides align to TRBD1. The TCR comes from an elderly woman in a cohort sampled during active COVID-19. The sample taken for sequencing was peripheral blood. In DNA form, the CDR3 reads TGCGCCAGCAGCTCCCCCCGGGACAGGGGGACGTTCGGGAGCAATCAGCCCCAGCATTTT. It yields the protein CASSSPRDRGTFGSNQPQHF.